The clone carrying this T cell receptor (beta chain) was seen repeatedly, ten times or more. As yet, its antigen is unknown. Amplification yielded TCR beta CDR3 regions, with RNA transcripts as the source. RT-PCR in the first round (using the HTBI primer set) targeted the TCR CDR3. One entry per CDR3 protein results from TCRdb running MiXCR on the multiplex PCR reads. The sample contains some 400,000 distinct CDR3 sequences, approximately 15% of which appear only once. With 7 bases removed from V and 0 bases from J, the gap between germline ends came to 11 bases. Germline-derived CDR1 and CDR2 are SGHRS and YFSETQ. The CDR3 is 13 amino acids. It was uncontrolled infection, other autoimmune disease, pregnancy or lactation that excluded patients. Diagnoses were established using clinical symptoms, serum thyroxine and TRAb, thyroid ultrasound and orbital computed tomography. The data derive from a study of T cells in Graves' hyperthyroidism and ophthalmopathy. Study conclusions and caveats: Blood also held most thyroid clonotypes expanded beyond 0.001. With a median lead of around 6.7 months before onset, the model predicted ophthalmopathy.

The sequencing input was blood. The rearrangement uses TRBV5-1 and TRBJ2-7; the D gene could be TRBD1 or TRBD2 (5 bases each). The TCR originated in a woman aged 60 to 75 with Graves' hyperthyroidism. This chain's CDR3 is CASRDLSSYEQYF. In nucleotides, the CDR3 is TGCGCCAGCCGGGACCTAAGCTCCTACGAGCAGTACTTC. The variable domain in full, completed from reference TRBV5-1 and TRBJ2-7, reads KAGVTQTPRYLIKTRGQQVTLSCSPISGHRSVSWYQQTPGQGLQFLFEYFSETQRNKGNFPGRFSGRQFSNSRSEMNVSTLELGDSALYLCASRDLSSYEQYFGPGTRLTVT.